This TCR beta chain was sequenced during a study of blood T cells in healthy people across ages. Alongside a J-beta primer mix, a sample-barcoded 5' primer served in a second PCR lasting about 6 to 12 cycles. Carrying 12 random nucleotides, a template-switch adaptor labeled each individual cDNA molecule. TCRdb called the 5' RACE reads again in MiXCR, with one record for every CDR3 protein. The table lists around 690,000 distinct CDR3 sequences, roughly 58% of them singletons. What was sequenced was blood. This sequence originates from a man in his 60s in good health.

In nucleotides, the CDR3 is TGTGCCAGCAGTGAAGCCCATGGACGGTACTACGAGCAGTACTTC. Protein product: CASSEAHGRYYEQYF. J is TRBJ2-7 and V is TRBV6-1; the D is unclear. The V and J ends lost 0 bases and 3 bases respectively, with 12 bases between them. Germline CDR1 MNHNS, CDR2 SASEGT. This CDR3 contains 15 residues.